The 32 T cell receptor beta chains presented below share a single source sample, sequenced in a study of regulatory T cells in long-lasting Graves disease. Indicated time point: newly diagnosed GD, antithyroid drugs for less than 3 months. After RNA was extracted from PBMCs, the TCR library was made from it. Through Arm-PCR of CDR3 regions and iRepertoire HTBI primers, TCR beta libraries were built. TCRdb processed the multiplex PCR reads anew with MiXCR; each CDR3 protein has one entry. Of 550,000 to 700,000 distinct CDR3 sequences in the sample, 15% to 20% are singletons; the top ten hold around 12%. The same data also went into a second study, on T cells in Graves' hyperthyroidism and ophthalmopathy.

Sequences were derived from peripheral blood mononuclear cells (PBMCs), sampled at new diagnosis, from a patient treated with antithyroid drugs. The receptors come from a man aged 18 to 35 with Graves disease.

This chain joins TRBV7-9 and TRBJ2-1; no firm D call. The CDR3 consists of 12 residues. Germline assignment: CDR1 SEHNR and CDR2 FQNEAQ (reference sequence). Trimming took off 8 bases at V and 4 bases at J, with 9 bases between the two ends. DNA for the CDR3: TGTGCCAGCGGGTCGCTATACAATGAGCAGTTCTTC. Its protein is CASGSLYNEQFF.

The chain combines TRBV28 with TRBJ2-3; 7 bases map to TRBD2. Trimming took 8 bases from V and 0 from J; bases not matched to a gene: 8. The germline gives CDR1 MDHEN, CDR2 SYDVKM. The CDR3 covers 15 residues. CDR3 sequence (DNA): TGTGCCAGCGAACCAGCGGGGTCTAGCACAGATACGCAGTATTTT. This sequence encodes CASEPAGSSTDTQYF.

The gene calls are TRBV25-1 and TRBJ1-3; 11 positions match TRBD1. V was pared by 4 bases and J by 3 bases, with 5 bases of the junction left unmatched. The germline gives CDR1 MGHDK, CDR2 SYGVNS. The CDR3 extends over 16 amino acids. In DNA form, the CDR3 reads TGTGCCAGCAGTGGGACGGACAGGGGGCTTGGAAACACCATATATTTT. As protein: CASSGTDRGLGNTIYF.

This clonotype has a count of ten or more. The chain links TRBV28 to TRBJ2-7; D gene unclear. The CDR3 is made up of 14 amino acids. The V gene lost 6 bases and the J gene lost 6 bases, with 18 bases spanning the gap. Germline V lookup: CDR1 MDHEN, CDR2 SYDVKM. The CDR3 loop reads CASSPRRTSSEQYF. CDR3 bases: TGTGCCAGCAGCCCGCGGCGTACTTCTTCCGAGCAGTACTTC.

This clonotype was observed at least ten times. This chain connects TRBV6-2 or TRBV6-3 to TRBJ2-3; 8 positions agree with TRBD2. This CDR3 has 17 amino acids. CDR1 MNHEY and CDR2 SVGEGT come from the germline V gene. V lost 6 bases and J lost 4; bases outside the gene matches: 15. CDR3 loop: CASRLRPGLVFADTQYF. DNA for the CDR3: TGTGCCAGCAGGCTTCGCCCGGGACTAGTCTTTGCAGATACGCAGTATTTT.

This clonotype was detected ten times or more. The V call is TRBV7-9, the J call TRBJ1-2; weak D call: TRBD1 (5 bases). In germline, CDR1 is SEHNR, CDR2 FQNEAQ (reference sequence). CDR3 length equals 13 residues. The V end was cut by 6 bases, the J end by 1 base, with 9 bases between. The CDR3 sequence: CASRLRDNYGYTF. In DNA form, the CDR3 reads TGTGCCAGCAGACTCAGGGATAACTATGGCTACACCTTC.

This clonotype has a handful of counts. This chain links TRBV12-3 or TRBV12-4 with TRBJ2-4; 12 nucleotides match TRBD2. After removal of 3 bases from V and 6 bases from J, the junction contained 3 bases not matched to a gene. CDR3 length: 15 residues. The CDR3 nucleotides are TGTGCCAGCAGTTTGGGGGGACTAGCGGGAAACATTCAGTACTTC. Translating gives CASSLGGLAGNIQYF.

CDR3 DNA sequence: TGTGCCAGCAGTCAGGAAGAGGAGACCGGGGAGCTGTTTTTT. Its protein product is CASSQEEETGELFF. V is TRBV28 and J is TRBJ2-2, with D unresolved. Trimming pared 5 bases from V and 5 bases from J, leaving 12 bases between. CDR1 is MDHEN, CDR2 SYDVKM, per germline. The CDR3 is 14 amino acids.

V and J are TRBV20-1 and TRBJ2-7, with TRBD2 matching 7 bases. Germline V gives CDR1 DFQATT, CDR2 SNEGSKA (reference sequence). V shed 5 bases, J shed 1 base, and the junction held 5 bases outside the gene matches. CDR3 length: 13 residues. CDR3 DNA sequence: TGCAGTGCTCCGCGCGGGGGATCCTACGAGCAGTACTTC. It codes for CSAPRGGSYEQYF.

This clonotype was counted many times. This chain uses TRBV7-9 with TRBJ2-3; perhaps TRBD1 as D (6 bases). The V gene lost 8 bases and the J gene lost 4 bases, with 22 bases spanning the gap. Germline CDR1 and CDR2: SEHNR and FQNEAQ (reference sequence). This CDR3 has 16 residues. The DNA for the CDR3 is TGTGCCAGCGGGGGCGATGTCAGGGTGGTGGCAGATACGCAGTATTTT. Its protein product is CASGGDVRVVADTQYF.

This clonotype appeared a few times. The chain links TRBV28 to TRBJ2-1, with a weak D call TRBD1 (6 bases). The V end was cut by 6 bases, the J end by 12 bases, with 15 bases between. Germline V lookup: CDR1 MDHEN, CDR2 SYDVKM. The CDR3 is 12 residues long. The CDR3 nucleotides read TGTGCCAGCAGACCAACAGGGCTTGGGCAGTTCTTC. This sequence encodes CASRPTGLGQFF.

This clonotype was detected a few times. The chain combines TRBV20-1 with TRBJ2-7; D might be TRBD2 (5 bases). The CDR3 loop spans 14 amino acids. Trimming removed 6 bases at V and 0 bases at J, with 15 bases between. Per the germline V gene, CDR1 is DFQATT and CDR2 is SNEGSKA (reference sequence). DNA of the CDR3: TGCAGTGCCCGATCCCCGGGAAGCTCCTACGAGCAGTACTTC. Protein: CSARSPGSSYEQYF.

This clonotype showed up just a few times. The V gene is TRBV20-1, the J gene TRBJ2-6, with 9 bases lining up with TRBD1. This CDR3 has 17 amino acids. The V and J ends lost 3 bases and 0 bases, in that order; junction bases with no gene match: 6. The germline V gene has CDR1 DFQATT and CDR2 SNEGSKA (reference sequence). The CDR3 is CSASRGTGSSGANVLTF. The CDR3, as DNA: TGCAGTGCTAGTAGGGGGACAGGGTCCTCTGGGGCCAACGTCCTGACTTTC.

This clonotype was counted ten times or more. The chain is built from TRBV6-1 and TRBJ2-5, with 8 bases matching TRBD2. Germline values: CDR1 MNHNS, CDR2 SASEGT. J was trimmed by 1 base and V by 6 bases; bases with no gene match: 10. The CDR3 length is 16 residues. Here the CDR3 DNA reads TGTGCCAGCAGGGCCACAAAGAGCGGGGGCCAAGAGACCCAGTACTTC. Amino acids: CASRATKSGGQETQYF.

This clonotype has more than one count but fewer than ten. The chain recombines TRBV18 with TRBJ1-4, with unresolved D. Per germline, CDR1 KGHSH and CDR2 LQKENI. The CDR3 is 13 residues long. Trimming took 3 bases from V and 5 from J, leaving 7 bases between them. The CDR3 DNA sequence: TGTGCCAGCTCACCTCTTCAAAATGAAAAACTGTTTTTT. It is translated as CASSPLQNEKLFF.

This clonotype was counted only a few times. This chain links TRBV5-1 with TRBJ1-4, with D possibly being TRBD1 (5 bases). Trimming shortened V by 0 bases and J by 4 bases, and 10 bases separated the two germline ends. This CDR3 is 15 amino acids long. Germline V gene sequence: CDR1 SGHRS, CDR2 YFSETQ. The DNA of the CDR3 is TGCGCCAGCAGCTTGGCGGGACGGATTAATGAAAAACTGTTTTTT. It yields the protein CASSLAGRINEKLFF.

The V and J genes are TRBV7-9 and TRBJ1-1; unclear D gene. Germline lookup yields CDR1 SEHNR and CDR2 FQNEAQ (reference sequence). CDR3 size: 14 residues. Trimming pared 7 bases from V and 1 base from J, leaving 13 bases between. CDR3: CASTEVGANTEAFF. The CDR3 bases are TGTGCCAGCACCGAAGTTGGAGCGAACACTGAAGCTTTCTTT.

This clonotype has ten or more counts. This chain connects TRBV5-6 to TRBJ2-7; D unclear. The V gene lost 0 bases and the J gene lost 5 bases, with 15 bases spanning the gap. Germline-derived CDR1 and CDR2 are SGHDT and YYEEEE. CDR3 length: 15 amino acids. This CDR3 is CASSLVSGTLNEQYF. DNA of the CDR3: TGTGCCAGCAGCTTGGTATCAGGTACCTTAAACGAGCAGTACTTC. Full variable domain (outside the CDR3, taken from reference TRBV5-6 and TRBJ2-7): DAGVTQSPTHLIKTRGQQVTLRCSPKSGHDTVSWYQQALGQGPQFIFQYYEEEERQRGNFPDRFSGHQFPNYSSELNVNALLLGDSALYLCASSLVSGTLNEQYFGPGTRLTVT.

A word on this clonotype: One end of the junction varies from germline; a read error may be responsible. The chain combines TRBV27 with TRBJ2-7; TRBD1 or TRBD2 may be the D gene (5 bases each). Germline CDR1 and CDR2: MNHEY and SMNVEV (reference sequence). The CDR3 is 15 amino acids. Here the CDR3 reads CASSPLRGRSGERYF. CDR3 nucleotides: TGTGCCAGCAGTCCCCTTCGGGGCAGATCGGGCGAGCGGTACTTC.

This clonotype was detected many times. In nucleotides, the CDR3 is TGTGCCAGCAGTCAAGCCGGCCGTGAGCAGTTCTTC. Translated, it gives CASSQAGREQFF. The chain couples TRBV28 to TRBJ2-1, with D unresolved. CDR3 size: 12 residues. Per germline, CDR1 MDHEN and CDR2 SYDVKM. The V and J ends lost 5 bases and 9 bases respectively, with 11 bases between them.

The J gene is TRBJ1-2, the V gene TRBV9; D is perhaps TRBD1 (6 bases). Germline lookup yields CDR1 SGDLS and CDR2 YYNGEE. The ends were cut back, 3 bases at V and 8 bases at J, with 14 bases in the middle. The CDR3 has 13 amino acids. CDR3 in amino acids: CASSDGRTVGYTF. The DNA for the CDR3 is TGTGCCAGCAGCGATGGGAGGACAGTCGGCTACACCTTC.

This clonotype appeared many times. The chain employs TRBV28 and TRBJ2-1; 7 positions match TRBD2. The CDR3 has 15 residues. Germline assignment: CDR1 MDHEN and CDR2 SYDVKM. The trim removed 8 bases at V and 3 bases at J, leaving 10 bases unmatched. The CDR3 region has the DNA TGTGCCAGCGGGGCGGCGGGAGCTCGCTACAATGAGCAGTTCTTC. Protein sequence: CASGAAGARYNEQFF. The full variable domain, its missing parts supplied by reference TRBV28 and TRBJ2-1, is DVKVTQSSRYLVKRTGEKVFLECVQDMDHENMFWYRQDPGLGLRLIYFSYDVKMKEKGDIPEGYSVSREKKERFSLILESASTNQTSMYLCASGAAGARYNEQFFGPGTRLTVL.

In regard to this clonotype: An end of the junction differs from the germline gene, which may be a read error. This sequence joins TRBV12-3 or TRBV12-4 and TRBJ1-2; TRBD1 might be the D (5 bases). This CDR3 is built from 13 residues. The CDR3 bases are TGTGCCAGCGGTTTAGGGGATTACTATGGCTACACCTTC. Translated: CASGLGDYYGYTF.

This clonotype turned up a few times. The chain joins TRBV12-3 or TRBV12-4 to TRBJ2-3, with a weak D call TRBD1 (5 bases). This CDR3 contains 15 residues. Trimming shortened V by 6 bases and J by 2 bases, and 15 bases separated the two germline ends. CDR3 in amino acids: CASSPLGRTTDTQYF. CDR3 DNA: TGTGCCAGCAGCCCCTTGGGGCGGACCACAGATACGCAGTATTTT.

As to this clonotype: This could be a read error, since a much larger clone is one nucleotide away. The J gene is TRBJ1-5, the V gene TRBV11-2; D is uncertain. Trimming removed 4 bases from V and 4 bases from J, with 14 bases in between. Germline loops: CDR1 SGHAT, CDR2 FQNNGV. The CDR3 spans 15 residues. The CDR3 loop reads CASSSDKAENQPQHF. Here the CDR3 DNA reads TGTGCCAGCAGCTCCGATAAGGCGGAGAATCAGCCCCAGCATTTT.

There are a few counts of this clonotype. The CDR3, as DNA: TGCAGTGCTAGAGATAACCGGGAGGGGGACACCGGGGAGCTGTTTTTT. Amino acid sequence: CSARDNREGDTGELFF. This chain links TRBV20-1 with TRBJ2-2; 8 positions match TRBD2. Germline CDR1 DFQATT, CDR2 SNEGSKA (reference sequence). This CDR3 comprises 16 residues. J lost 3 bases, V lost 0 bases, and 6 bases had no gene match.

In its sample, this clonotype was seen many times. The chain combines TRBV5-5 with TRBJ1-1; D gene unclear. Germline V CDR1 and CDR2: SGHKS, YYEKEE (reference sequence). The CDR3 has 12 amino acids. Deletions cut 7 bases from V and 4 bases from J, with 11 bases between. CDR3 nucleotide sequence: TGTGCCAGCGGGTATCTTGGCACTGAAGCTTTCTTT. This codes for CASGYLGTEAFF.

This clonotype was seen a few times. This rearrangement joins TRBV29-1 to TRBJ2-7; D remains unclear. CDR3 length equals 14 residues. Looked up from germline, CDR1 is SQVTM and CDR2 is ANQGSEA. V gave up 6 bases and J gave up 2 bases, with 17 bases separating them. The CDR3 DNA reads as TGCAGCGTCTGGCCAGTTGCTTCCCCCTACGAGCAGTACTTC. Amino acids: CSVWPVASPYEQYF.

The sample holds many counts of this clonotype. The chain combines TRBV11-2 with TRBJ2-7; 11 nucleotides agree with TRBD1. Germline trimming cut 8 bases from V and 7 bases from J; bases unmatched to any gene: 13. The CDR3 totals 15 residues. Germline assignment: CDR1 SGHAT and CDR2 FQNNGV. The CDR3 protein is CASRTGGNTVGEQYF. The CDR3 DNA sequence: TGTGCCAGCCGGACAGGGGGCAACACGGTGGGGGAGCAGTACTTC.

In this sample, this clonotype turned up many times. The chain couples TRBV12-3 or TRBV12-4 to TRBJ2-7; 7 nucleotides line up with TRBD1. The length of the CDR3 is 14 residues. The V gene end was trimmed by 2 bases and the J gene end by 5 bases; junction bases not matched to a gene: 6. The CDR3 sequence: CASSLSGTVHEQYF. CDR3 bases: TGTGCCAGCAGTTTATCAGGGACAGTCCACGAGCAGTACTTC.

This clonotype has a count of ten or more. V is TRBV20-1 and J is TRBJ1-2; the match to TRBD1 covers 8 bases. The V gene's germline CDR1 is DFQATT and CDR2 SNEGSKA (reference sequence). V shed 5 bases and J 7 bases; nucleotides not matched to a gene: 12. This CDR3 is 14 amino acids long. The CDR3 nucleotides read TGCAGTGCTGTCCCCGCTCAGGGGGCGGGTGGCTACACCTTC. Translated: CSAVPAQGAGGYTF.

The genes are TRBV6-1 and TRBJ1-2; 7 bases line up with TRBD1. Losses at the gene ends were 10 bases for V and 4 bases for J; bases not matched to a gene: 9. Looked up from germline, CDR1 is MNHNS and CDR2 is SASEGT. The CDR3 is 13 residues long. This chain's CDR3 is CAISDGQVYGYTF. The CDR3 nucleotides are TGTGCCATTTCAGATGGACAGGTCTATGGCTACACCTTC.